The 28 T cell receptor beta chains listed next were all sequenced from one sample in a study of vaccination and CD4 T cells after COVID-19. These receptors' targets are unknown. Oncomine TCR Beta short-read sequencing was applied to DNA from cultured CD4+ T cells. TCRdb re-derived calls from the PCR reads in MiXCR, one entry per CDR3 protein. The sample contains around 14,000 distinct CDR3 sequences, roughly 20% of which appear only once. As to treatment: approximately 10-day PBMC culture with coronavirus spike peptide pools or control peptides (ViraFEST assay). The source material was cultured CD4+ T cells from blood. The receptors stem from a human donor with COVID-19.

This clonotype was recorded a few times. The rearrangement joins TRBV19 to TRBJ1-1; D uncertain. The CDR3 totals 12 residues. CDR1 is LNHDA, CDR2 SQIVND, per germline (reference sequence). The V end lost 4 bases, the J end lost 5 bases, and 8 bases lay between the germline ends. The CDR3 DNA reads as TGTGCCAGTAGTAAGCGGAAAACTGAAGCTTTCTTT. Its translation: CASSKRKTEAFF.

The V gene is TRBV11-2, the J gene TRBJ2-1; D call uncertain. V was clipped by 5 bases and J by 0 bases, with 14 bases between them. Per germline, CDR1 SGHAT and CDR2 FQNNGV. The CDR3 runs 16 residues. The CDR3 loop reads CASSLRGDTSYNEQFF. The CDR3 coding sequence is TGTGCCAGCAGCCTCAGAGGCGATACCTCCTACAATGAGCAGTTCTTC.

A word on this clonotype: Being one base from a much bigger clone, this may be a read error. The chain couples TRBV20-1 to TRBJ2-3; the D is unclear. The V end lost 3 bases, the J end lost 8 bases, and 9 bases lay between the germline ends. Germline CDR1 is DFQATT and CDR2 is SNEGSKA (reference sequence). The CDR3 consists of 11 residues. The CDR3 nucleotides are TGCAGTGCTAGGACCTTGGGTACGCAGTATTTT. Amino acid sequence: CSARTLGTQYF.

J is TRBJ1-6 and V is TRBV20-1; D possibly corresponds to TRBD1 (5 bases). The CDR3 has 14 amino acids. Germline V gene lookup returns CDR1 DFQATT and CDR2 SNEGSKA (reference sequence). Trimming shortened V by 4 bases and J by 9 bases, and 16 bases separated the two germline ends. CDR3 loop: CSAKDEGLSSPLHF. The CDR3 nucleotides are TGCAGTGCTAAAGATGAGGGGCTGAGTTCACCCCTCCACTTT.

This clonotype was recorded a few times. The J gene is TRBJ1-3, the V gene TRBV6-1, with TRBD1 identical over 8 bases. The CDR3 covers 16 residues. Germline assignment: CDR1 MNHNS and CDR2 SASEGT. V shed 4 bases and J 2 bases; nucleotides not matched to a gene: 7. As DNA, the CDR3 is TGTGCCAGCAGTGTCGGGACAGGTCCCCCTGGAAACACCATATATTTT. The encoded protein is CASSVGTGPPGNTIYF.

This clonotype occurred a few times. The chain employs TRBV2 and TRBJ2-5, with 8 bases aligning to TRBD1. Germline V CDR1 and CDR2: SNHLY, FYNNEI. The junction had 9 bases not matched to a gene; V was cut back by 7 bases and J by 5 bases. This CDR3 contains 14 residues. CDR3 in DNA: TGTGCCAGCATTATGACAGGGGTCTTGGAGACCCAGTACTTC. Its translation is CASIMTGVLETQYF.

The chain couples TRBV18 to TRBJ2-7; TRBD1 matches at 10 bases. The CDR3 loop spans 15 amino acids. V trimming: 3 bases; J trimming: 5 bases; junction bases outside the gene matches: 7. Per germline, CDR1 KGHSH and CDR2 LQKENI. In DNA form, the CDR3 reads TGTGCCAGCTCACCGGGACAGGGGAAAAGGGACGAGCAGTACTTC. Encoded protein: CASSPGQGKRDEQYF.

The chain employs TRBV2 and TRBJ1-1; unclear D gene. The length of the CDR3 is 14 residues. Germline V gives CDR1 SNHLY, CDR2 FYNNEI. Trimming took off 3 bases at V and 4 bases at J, with 12 bases between the two ends. The CDR3 reads CASSDRARATEAFF. The CDR3 DNA is TGTGCCAGCAGTGACAGAGCTCGGGCCACTGAAGCTTTCTTT.

The V call is TRBV7-2, the J call TRBJ2-2; D ambiguous. Per the germline V gene, CDR1 is SGHTA and CDR2 is FQGNSA. Trimming cost V 5 bases and J 7 bases, with 17 bases left between them. The CDR3 is 15 amino acids. The CDR3 reads CASSPLPDWGGELFF. The DNA of the CDR3 is TGTGCCAGCAGCCCACTTCCGGATTGGGGCGGGGAGCTGTTTTTT.

Details on this clonotype: One end of the junction does not line up with germline, which may come from a read error. The chain couples TRBV5-4 to TRBJ2-2; D is perhaps TRBD1 or TRBD2 (5 bases each). The CDR3 contains 13 residues. Germline V CDR1 and CDR2: SGHNT, YYREEE (reference sequence). CDR3 residues: CTSSLEGPGELFF. CDR3 DNA: TGTACCAGCAGCTTAGAGGGACCCGGGGAGCTGTTTTTT.

The chain uses TRBV9 and TRBJ2-3, with no clear D. The CDR3 is 13 residues long. Germline CDR1 and CDR2: SGDLS and YYNGEE. The V end was cut by 0 bases, the J end by 5 bases, with 7 bases between. CDR3 sequence reads: CASSVAPRDTQYF. The CDR3 DNA follows: TGTGCCAGCAGCGTAGCTCCGAGAGATACGCAGTATTTT.

The chain combines TRBV6-4 with TRBJ2-1; the match to TRBD1 covers 8 bases. Germline loops: CDR1 MRHNA, CDR2 SNTAGT. The CDR3 is 16 residues long. After removal of 4 bases from V and 5 bases from J, the junction contained 10 bases not matched to a gene. CDR3 in amino acids: CASSVVGRGQDNEQFF. The DNA of the CDR3 is TGTGCCAGCAGTGTGGTCGGCAGGGGGCAAGACAATGAGCAGTTCTTC.

The V call is TRBV11-3, the J call TRBJ2-7; TRBD1 aligns across 8 bases. The J segment lost 4 bases and the V segment lost 5 bases, leaving 4 bases of the junction unmatched. Germline loops: CDR1 SGHNT, CDR2 YENEEA. The CDR3 extends over 13 amino acids. The CDR3 DNA sequence: TGTGCCAGCAGCAGAACAGGGGGTTACGAGCAGTACTTC. Translated: CASSRTGGYEQYF.

The chain links TRBV2 to TRBJ2-1; TRBD2 is a possible D gene (5 bases). CDR1 and CDR2 (germline): SNHLY, FYNNEI. This CDR3 contains 15 residues. Trimming took 3 bases from V and 6 from J, leaving 15 bases between them. CDR3 amino acids: CASSDPGLAGNEQFF. CDR3 DNA sequence: TGTGCCAGCAGTGACCCGGGTCTAGCAGGCAATGAGCAGTTCTTC. Combining the CDR3 with reference TRBV2 and TRBJ2-1 gives the whole variable domain EPEVTQTPSHQVTQMGQEVILRCVPISNHLYFYWYRQILGQKVEFLVSFYNNEISEKSEIFDDQFSVERPDGSNFTLKIRSTKLEDSAMYFCASSDPGLAGNEQFFGPGTRLTVL.

The chain uses TRBV24-1 and TRBJ2-5, with D possibly matching TRBD2 (6 bases). Germline lookup yields CDR1 KGHDR and CDR2 SFDVKD. Trimming removed 2 bases from V and 4 bases from J, with 13 bases in between. The CDR3 spans 15 residues. The CDR3 loop is CATSDSRGSGETQYF. The CDR3 DNA reads TGTGCCACCAGTGATTCCCGGGGGTCGGGAGAGACCCAGTACTTC.

V usage is TRBV6-5 and J usage is TRBJ2-3; 7 nucleotides match TRBD1. V trimming: 0 bases; J trimming: 8 bases; junction bases outside the gene matches: 14. CDR3 length: 17 amino acids. Germline loops: CDR1 MNHEY, CDR2 SVGAGI. The CDR3 DNA reads TGTGCCAGCAGTTACTCGAAGCCTGGACAGGACCGAGGTACGCAGTATTTT. Amino acid sequence: CASSYSKPGQDRGTQYF.

This clonotype was seen only a few times. The gene calls are TRBV20-1 and TRBJ2-1; weak D call: TRBD2 (5 bases). The CDR3 is 11 residues long. The germline V gene encodes CDR1 DFQATT and CDR2 SNEGSKA (reference sequence). V dropped 3 bases and J dropped 8 bases, with 8 bases sitting between them. CDR3 amino acids: CSARRAHEQFF. The CDR3 bases are TGCAGTGCTAGGCGGGCACATGAGCAGTTCTTC.

The V gene is TRBV9, the J gene TRBJ1-1; D is unresolved. CDR3 length equals 14 residues. V lost 6 bases to trimming and J lost 3 bases, with 15 bases between them. Germline CDR1 reads SGDLS; CDR2 reads YYNGEE. CDR3 bases: TGTGCCAGCACCAAGACCTCGGGCGACACTGAAGCTTTCTTT. Residues: CASTKTSGDTEAFF.

This clonotype was observed a handful of times. This chain uses TRBV11-2 with TRBJ2-5, with 7 positions matching TRBD2. Germline CDR1 and CDR2: SGHAT and FQNNGV. This CDR3 is built from 15 residues. The ends lost 2 bases at V and 2 bases at J; junction bases unmatched: 5. The CDR3 reads CASSLSAGRQETQYF. CDR3 nucleotides: TGTGCCAGCAGCTTATCAGCGGGGAGACAAGAGACCCAGTACTTC.

This clonotype was counted a few times. The genes are TRBV7-3 and TRBJ2-2, with D possibly matching TRBD2 (6 bases). Germline CDR1 and CDR2: SGHTA and FQGTGA. The CDR3 extends over 12 amino acids. The ends were cut back, 8 bases at V and 3 bases at J, with 7 bases in the middle. CDR3 sequence (DNA): TGTGCCAGCCGGAGGGACACCGGGGAGCTGTTTTTT. It yields the protein CASRRDTGELFF.

This clonotype was counted only a few times. The chain recombines TRBV7-3 with TRBJ2-3; the match to TRBD1 covers 8 bases. CDR3 size: 13 residues. CDR1 is SGHTA, CDR2 FQGTGA, per germline. V was pared by 3 bases and J by 5 bases, with 1 base of the junction left unmatched. The chain's CDR3 is CASSFDRGDTQYF. Here the CDR3 DNA reads TGTGCCAGCAGCTTCGACAGGGGAGATACGCAGTATTTT.

The CDR3 region has the DNA TGTGCCAGCAGCTTAATAACCGTAGCAGGGGGCGATGGCTACACCTTC. Protein sequence: CASSLITVAGGDGYTF. V usage is TRBV7-2 and J usage is TRBJ1-2; 8 bases line up with TRBD1. The CDR3 contains 16 residues. CDR1 is SGHTA and CDR2 is FQGNSA in the germline V gene. The V and J ends lost 2 bases and 6 bases, in that order; junction bases with no gene match: 11.

This clonotype is medium-sized in the sample. The chain links TRBV20-1 to TRBJ2-5; possible D gene TRBD2, 5 bases. V lost 0 bases to trimming and J lost 5 bases, with 13 bases between them. Germline loops: CDR1 DFQATT, CDR2 SNEGSKA (reference sequence). The CDR3 is made up of 14 amino acids. CDR3 DNA: TGCAGTGCTAGAGATTTGGGCAGGAGGGAGACCCAGTACTTC. It translates to CSARDLGRRETQYF.

The CDR3 region has the DNA TGTGCCAGCACCCGGAGCAGGGGGCATAATCAGCCCCAGCATTTT. Translating it yields CASTRSRGHNQPQHF. The rearrangement joins TRBV25-1 to TRBJ1-5; TRBD1 matches at 8 bases. The CDR3 contains 15 residues. Germline V CDR1 and CDR2: MGHDK, SYGVNS. V lost 7 bases and J lost 4; bases outside the gene matches: 9.

V usage is TRBV20-1 and J usage is TRBJ1-2; TRBD1 matches 7 bases. The CDR3 length is 16 residues. Germline V gene sequence: CDR1 DFQATT, CDR2 SNEGSKA (reference sequence). V gave up 6 bases and J gave up 5 bases; unmatched junction bases: 18. CDR3 nucleotide sequence: TGCAGTGCCAACTCACAACCTGGGACAGTTTCGTATGGCTACACCTTC. Translated, it gives CSANSQPGTVSYGYTF.

This clonotype has a handful of counts. This sequence joins TRBV12-3 or TRBV12-4 and TRBJ2-4; TRBD1 agrees at 7 bases. The CDR3 has 13 amino acids. The ends lost 9 bases at V and 7 bases at J; junction bases unmatched: 9. The CDR3 sequence is CASAGRGPNIQYF. DNA for the CDR3: TGTGCCAGTGCGGGTAGGGGGCCCAACATTCAGTACTTC.

The chain employs TRBV6-1 and TRBJ1-2, with a possible D match to TRBD1 (5 bases). The CDR3 loop spans 12 amino acids. Per the germline V gene, CDR1 is MNHNS and CDR2 is SASEGT. The V gene lost 7 bases and the J gene lost 4 bases, with 10 bases spanning the gap. CDR3 in DNA: TGTGCCAGCACCGACAGCTTCTATGGCTACACCTTC. Amino acid sequence: CASTDSFYGYTF.

The chain links TRBV10-2 to TRBJ1-6; D unresolved. CDR3 length equals 15 residues. The V gene lost 2 bases and the J gene lost 7 bases, with 12 bases spanning the gap. Germline-derived CDR1 and CDR2 are WSHSY and SAAADI. This CDR3 is CASSEIRTGNSPLHF. The CDR3 DNA is TGCGCCAGCAGTGAGATACGGACGGGCAATTCACCCCTCCACTTT.